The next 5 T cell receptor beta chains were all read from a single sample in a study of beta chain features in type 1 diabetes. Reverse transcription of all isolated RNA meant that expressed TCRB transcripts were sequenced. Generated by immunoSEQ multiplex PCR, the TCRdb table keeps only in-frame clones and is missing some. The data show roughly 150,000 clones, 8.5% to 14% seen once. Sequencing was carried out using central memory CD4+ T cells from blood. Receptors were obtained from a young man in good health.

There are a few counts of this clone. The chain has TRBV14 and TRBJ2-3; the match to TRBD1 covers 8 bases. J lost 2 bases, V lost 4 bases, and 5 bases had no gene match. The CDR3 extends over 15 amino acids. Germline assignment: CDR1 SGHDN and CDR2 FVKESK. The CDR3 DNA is TGTGCCAGCAGCCTTTTGACAGGGGTCACAGATACGCAGTATTTT. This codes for CASSLLTGVTDTQYF.

DNA for the CDR3: TGTGCCAGCAGCCTCGGGACAGGGAATCGGGAGACCCAGTACTTC. This codes for CASSLGTGNRETQYF. The chain uses TRBV7-9 and TRBJ2-5; the match to TRBD1 covers 9 bases. The germline V gene has CDR1 SEHNR and CDR2 FQNEAQ (reference sequence). The junction had 9 bases not matched to a gene; V was cut back by 5 bases and J by 5 bases. The CDR3 runs 15 residues.

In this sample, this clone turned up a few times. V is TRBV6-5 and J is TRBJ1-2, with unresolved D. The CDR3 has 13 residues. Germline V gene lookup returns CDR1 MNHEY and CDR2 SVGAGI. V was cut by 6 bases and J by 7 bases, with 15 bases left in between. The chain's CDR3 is CASRSATYSGYTF. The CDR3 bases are TGTGCCAGCAGGTCCGCCACATACTCTGGCTACACCTTC.

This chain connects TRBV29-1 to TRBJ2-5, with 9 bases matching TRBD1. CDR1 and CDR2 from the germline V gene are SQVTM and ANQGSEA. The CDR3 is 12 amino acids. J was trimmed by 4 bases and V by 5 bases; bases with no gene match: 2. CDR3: CSVRQGGETQYF. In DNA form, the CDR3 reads TGCAGCGTTCGACAGGGGGGAGAGACCCAGTACTTC.

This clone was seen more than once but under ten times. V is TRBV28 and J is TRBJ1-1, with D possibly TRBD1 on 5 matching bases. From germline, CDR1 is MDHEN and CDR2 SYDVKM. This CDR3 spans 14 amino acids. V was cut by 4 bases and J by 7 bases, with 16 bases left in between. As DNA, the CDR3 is TGTGCCAGCAGTTCCGATGCCGACAGAGATGAAGCTTTCTTT. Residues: CASSSDADRDEAFF.